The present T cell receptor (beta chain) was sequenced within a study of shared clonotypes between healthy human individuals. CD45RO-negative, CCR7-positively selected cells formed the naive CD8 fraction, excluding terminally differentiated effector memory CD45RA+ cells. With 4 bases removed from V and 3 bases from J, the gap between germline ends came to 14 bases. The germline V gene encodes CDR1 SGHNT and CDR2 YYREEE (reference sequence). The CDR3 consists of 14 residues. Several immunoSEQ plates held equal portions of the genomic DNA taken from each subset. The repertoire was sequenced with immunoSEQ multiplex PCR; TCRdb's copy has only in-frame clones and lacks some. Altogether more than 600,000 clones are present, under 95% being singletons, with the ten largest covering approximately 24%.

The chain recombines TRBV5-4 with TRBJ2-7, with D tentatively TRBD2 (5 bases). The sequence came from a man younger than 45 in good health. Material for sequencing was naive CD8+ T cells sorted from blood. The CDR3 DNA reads TGTGCCAGCAGCGGGGAAGGAGACTACTACGAGCAGTACTTC. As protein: CASSGEGDYYEQYF.